The 15 T cell receptor beta chains below come from one sample, sequenced in a study of control samples from healthy donors and cancer patients. Profiled with immunoSEQ multiplex PCR; TCRdb holds only in-frame clones, not every one. The sample shows approximately 140,000 clones, 89% of them seen only once. What was sequenced was PBMCs. All receptors come from a man in his fifties with head and neck cancer.

This clone was recorded once. The V and J genes are TRBV4-2 and TRBJ2-6; 8 positions agree with TRBD2. There are 18 residues in the CDR3. The ends lost 3 bases at V and 0 bases at J; junction bases unmatched: 7. The germline gives CDR1 LGHNA, CDR2 YNFKEQ. The CDR3 DNA reads TGTGCCAGCAGCCATGGGACGGGAGGGGTCTCTGGGGCCAACGTCCTGACTTTC. Protein sequence: CASSHGTGGVSGANVLTF.

The V and J genes are TRBV10-3 and TRBJ2-7, with D perhaps TRBD2 (6 bases). The germline V gene has CDR1 ENHRY and CDR2 SYGVKD. This CDR3 contains 18 residues. Deletions cut 6 bases from V and 7 bases from J, with 31 bases between. This CDR3 reads CAISRQTQTRGLWREQYF. The DNA for the CDR3 is TGTGCCATCAGCAGACAGACTCAGACTAGAGGGCTTTGGAGGGAGCAGTACTTC.

V is TRBV5-4 and J is TRBJ2-1; D is uncertain. V lost 2 bases and J 8 bases, leaving 14 bases between the germline ends. Per the germline V gene, CDR1 is SGHNT and CDR2 is YYREEE (reference sequence). The CDR3 spans 14 residues. The CDR3 coding sequence is TGTGCCAGCAGCTTAGCGCTTTCTGACGATGAGCAGTTCTTC. Translation gives CASSLALSDDEQFF.

J is TRBJ2-1 and V is TRBV30; D is uncertain. Trimming took off 1 base at V and 10 bases at J, with 8 bases between the two ends. The germline V gene encodes CDR1 GTSNPN and CDR2 SVGIG (reference sequence). CDR3 length: 11 amino acids. In nucleotides, the CDR3 is TGTGCCTGGAGTGGGGCCCGGGAGCAGTTCTTC. This sequence encodes CAWSGAREQFF.

The chain employs TRBV3-1 (or the pseudogene TRBV3-2) and TRBJ1-1; the match to TRBD1 covers 7 bases. With 8 bases clipped from V and 4 bases from J, the junction kept 4 bases outside the gene matches. Germline-derived CDR1 and CDR2 are LGHDT and YNNKEL (reference sequence). The CDR3 contains 12 residues. CDR3 coding DNA: TGTGCCAGCGTAAACAGGGGCACTGAAGCTTTCTTT. Translating gives CASVNRGTEAFF.

The table lists this clone with a few counts. One end of the junction is discordant with germline, which a read error may explain. This chain joins TRBV10-1 and TRBJ1-5; TRBD1 might be the D (6 bases). The length of the CDR3 is 12 residues. The germline V gene encodes CDR1 WNHNN and CDR2 SYGVQD (reference sequence). DNA for the CDR3: TGCGCCACCCCGGACAGCAGTCAGCCCCAGCATTTT. Amino acids: CATPDSSQPQHF.

The chain has TRBV2 and TRBJ1-3; D is unresolved. The CDR3 runs to 12 residues. The V gene's germline CDR1 is SNHLY and CDR2 FYNNEI. Trimming removed 10 bases at V and 4 bases at J, with 11 bases between. As DNA, the CDR3 is TGTGCCACGACTCCCACGGGAAACACCATATATTTT. Amino acid sequence: CATTPTGNTIYF.

This chain joins TRBV7-9 and TRBJ1-1, with D tentatively TRBD1 (5 bases). This CDR3 has 18 amino acids. Deletions cut 5 bases from V and 1 base from J, with 23 bases between. Germline V CDR1 and CDR2: SEHNR, FQNEAQ (reference sequence). The CDR3 reads CASSPQGTRGSPNTEAFF. CDR3 DNA: TGTGCCAGCAGCCCCCAGGGAACGAGGGGTTCACCGAACACTGAAGCTTTCTTT.

The chain carries TRBV6-2 or TRBV6-3 and TRBJ1-1; D remains unclear. The CDR3 covers 12 residues. Germline lookup yields CDR1 MNHEY and CDR2 SVGEGT. Deletions cut 5 bases from V and 4 bases from J, with 8 bases between. The CDR3 DNA follows: TGTGCCAGCAGTATCCGTGGCACTGAAGCTTTCTTT. Translated, it gives CASSIRGTEAFF.

V and J are TRBV5-4 and TRBJ1-1, with 8 bases lining up with TRBD1. V trimming: 5 bases; J trimming: 5 bases; junction bases outside the gene matches: 8. Germline lookup yields CDR1 SGHNT and CDR2 YYREEE (reference sequence). The CDR3 contains 14 residues. Written as DNA, the CDR3 is TGTGCCAGCAGACCAATACAGGGGGGGACTGAAGCTTTCTTT. Encoded protein: CASRPIQGGTEAFF.

The J gene is TRBJ1-1, the V gene TRBV10-2; 10 bases match TRBD1. With V trimmed by 8 bases and J by 4 bases, 1 base remained unmatched. CDR1 and CDR2 (germline): WSHSY, SAAADI. CDR3 size: 12 residues. The CDR3 sequence is CASGQGVTEAFF. The CDR3 bases are TGCGCCAGCGGACAGGGGGTCACTGAAGCTTTCTTT.

V and J are TRBV9 and TRBJ2-7, with 8 bases aligning to TRBD2. Germline V gene data show CDR1 as SGDLS and CDR2 as YYNGEE. The CDR3 covers 15 residues. The V segment lost 3 bases and the J segment 3 bases; nucleotides outside the gene matches: 8. CDR3 in DNA: TGTGCCAGCAGCGAAAGCGGGGGAACATACTACGAGCAGTACTTC. Its translation is CASSESGGTYYEQYF.

The chain uses TRBV29-1 and TRBJ2-7; a weak D match, TRBD1 (6 bases). Trimming stripped 4 bases from V and 4 bases from J, with 14 bases between. CDR3 size: 13 residues. Germline V gives CDR1 SQVTM, CDR2 ANQGSEA. CDR3 region: CSVVPGDGYEQYF. The CDR3 DNA reads TGCAGCGTTGTCCCAGGGGACGGGTACGAGCAGTACTTC.

This chain uses TRBV27 with TRBJ2-7, with 8 bases matching TRBD2. Trimming removed 5 bases from V and 3 bases from J; junction bases left unmatched: 9. Germline loops: CDR1 MNHEY, CDR2 SMNVEV (reference sequence). This CDR3 has 15 amino acids. The CDR3 reads CASSVLAGLFYEQYF. CDR3 DNA: TGTGCCAGCAGTGTCTTAGCGGGACTGTTCTACGAGCAGTACTTC.

The chain is built from TRBV7-8 and TRBJ1-6; possible D gene TRBD1, 5 bases. The CDR3 sequence is 21 residues long. CDR1 SGHVS and CDR2 FQNEAQ come from the germline V gene. With 6 bases removed from V and 0 bases from J, the gap between germline ends came to 27 bases. The CDR3 DNA follows: TGTGCCAGCAGGGCAGGGACGGGGTTTTCGGCAAGTAGCTCCTATAATTCACCCCTCCACTTT. Translation: CASRAGTGFSASSSYNSPLHF. The full variable domain, in which reference TRBV7-8 and TRBJ1-6 provide the parts outside the CDR3, is GAGVSQSPRYKVAKRGQDVALRCDPISGHVSLFWYQQALGQGPEFLTYFQNEAQLDKSGLPSDRFFAERPEGSVSTLKIQRTQQEDSAVYLCASRAGTGFSASSSYNSPLHFGNGTRLTVT.